The next 2 T cell receptor beta chains were all read from a single sample in a study of shared clonotypes between healthy human individuals. Naive CD8 cells comprised CD45RO-negative, CCR7-positively selected cells, excluding terminally differentiated effector memory CD45RA+ cells. The protocol was immunoSEQ multiplex PCR, while the TCRdb copy is restricted to in-frame clones and leaves out a portion. The repertoire holds nearly 600,000 clones, with 95% to 96% as singletons. The sample comprised naive CD8+ T cells sorted from blood. The origin of the receptors is a young woman in good health.

This chain links TRBV4-1 with TRBJ2-7; perhaps TRBD1 as D (6 bases). Between the trimmed V and J ends, which lost 3 bases and 1 base, there was a span of 16 bases. CDR3 length: 16 residues. From germline, CDR1 is MGHRA and CDR2 YSYEKL. CDR3 DNA sequence: TGCGCCAGCAGCCAGAACGGGCAGGGGAGATCCTACGAGCAGTACTTC. Translated, it gives CASSQNGQGRSYEQYF.

This chain uses TRBV13 with TRBJ2-5; 9 nucleotides agree with TRBD1. Germline CDR1 PRHDT, CDR2 FYEKMQ (reference sequence). The CDR3 is 17 amino acids. V lost 6 bases, J lost 4 bases, and 15 bases stayed unmatched. CDR3 in amino acids: CASRQTIGTGMLETQYF. The CDR3 DNA is TGTGCCAGCAGGCAAACCATTGGGACAGGGATGTTAGAGACCCAGTACTTC.